The 31 T cell receptor beta chains below come from one sample, sequenced in a study of graft-versus-host responses after intestinal transplantation. Measured with immunoSEQ multiplex PCR; TCRdb has only the in-frame clones, and not every one. The sample comprises about 110,000 clones, more than 90% of which are singletons, and roughly 0.24% rests with the top ten. These receptors' antigens are unknown. The sample was unstimulated CD4+ T cells sorted from spleen or lymph node cells, taken before transplant. These receptors came from a human donor who was the organ donor for an intestinal transplant.

The CDR3 reads CASSPVVVDTQYF. In DNA form, the CDR3 reads TGTGCCAGCTCACCAGTAGTGGTTGATACGCAGTATTTT. J is TRBJ2-3 and V is TRBV18, with D unclear. CDR1 is KGHSH and CDR2 is LQKENI in the germline V gene. The V gene lost 2 bases and the J gene lost 6 bases, with 9 bases spanning the gap. The CDR3 sequence is 13 residues long.

This clone is a singleton in its sample. J is TRBJ2-1 and V is TRBV7-2; D not certain. The V end lost 4 bases, the J end lost 8 bases, and 9 bases lay between the germline ends. In germline, CDR1 is SGHTA, CDR2 FQGNSA. This CDR3 spans 12 amino acids. CDR3 DNA sequence: TGTGCCAGCAGCTGGATAGTGGATGAGCAGTTCTTC. Translating it yields CASSWIVDEQFF.

The chain joins TRBV6-1 to TRBJ2-3, with D hard to call. The CDR3 is 11 residues long. Trimming removed 1 base from V and 6 bases from J, with 2 bases in between. The germline V gene encodes CDR1 MNHNS and CDR2 SASEGT. The CDR3 is CASSEGDTQYF. The CDR3 bases are TGTGCCAGCAGTGAAGGTGATACGCAGTATTTT.

This clone appeared once. CDR3 DNA: TGTGCCAGCACCACCCGCATAGCGGGAGGCTTTGGGGAGCAGTTCTTC. Translating gives CASTTRIAGGFGEQFF. The genes are TRBV7-9 and TRBJ2-1, with 10 nucleotides matching TRBD2. The CDR3 is made up of 16 amino acids. V was clipped by 7 bases and J by 10 bases; unmatched bases: 16. The V gene's germline CDR1 is SEHNR and CDR2 FQNEAQ (reference sequence). Full variable domain (missing parts from reference TRBV7-9 and TRBJ2-1): DTGVSQNPRHKITKRGQNVTFRCDPISEHNRLYWYRQTLGQGPEFLTYFQNEAQLEKSRLLSDRFSAERPKGSFSTLEIQRTEQGDSAMYLCASTTRIAGGFGEQFFGPGTRLTVL.

J is TRBJ2-5 and V is TRBV5-1, with TRBD1 matching over 7 bases. CDR1 is SGHRS, CDR2 YFSETQ, per germline. The CDR3 spans 14 residues. V was clipped by 5 bases and J by 5 bases; unmatched bases: 9. This chain's CDR3 is CASRGTGAPETQYF. The CDR3 bases are TGCGCCAGCAGAGGCACAGGGGCGCCTGAGACCCAGTACTTC.

CDR3 sequence: CASGSGGNTGELFF. CDR3 DNA: TGTGCCAGCGGAAGCGGGGGGAACACCGGGGAGCTGTTTTTT. This chain uses TRBV2 with TRBJ2-2; 8 bases align to TRBD2. Germline CDR1 and CDR2: SNHLY and FYNNEI. This CDR3 contains 14 residues. The J segment lost 1 base and the V segment lost 8 bases, leaving 3 bases of the junction unmatched.

The chain has TRBV11-2 and TRBJ1-1; no firm D call. Trimming pared 2 bases from V and 4 bases from J, leaving 5 bases between. Germline assignment: CDR1 SGHAT and CDR2 FQNNGV. This CDR3 contains 12 residues. This CDR3 is CASSLIRTEAFF. CDR3 nucleotide sequence: TGTGCCAGCAGCTTAATTCGCACTGAAGCTTTCTTT. The entire variable domain, with the rest obtained from reference TRBV11-2 and TRBJ1-1, is as follows: EAGVAQSPRYKIIEKRQSVAFWCNPISGHATLYWYQQILGQGPKLLIQFQNNGVVDDSQLPKDRFSAERLKGVDSTLKIQPAKLEDSAVYLCASSLIRTEAFFGQGTRLTVV.

J is TRBJ2-3 and V is TRBV2, with D possibly TRBD2 on 6 matching bases. The CDR3 spans 14 residues. V was cut by 7 bases and J by 0 bases, with 11 bases left in between. Germline V gene lookup returns CDR1 SNHLY and CDR2 FYNNEI. The CDR3 loop is CASNGEASTDTQYF. The CDR3 nucleotides read TGTGCCAGCAACGGGGAGGCTAGCACAGATACGCAGTATTTT. Based on the CDR3 plus reference TRBV2 and TRBJ2-3, the full variable domain is EPEVTQTPSHQVTQMGQEVILRCVPISNHLYFYWYRQILGQKVEFLVSFYNNEISEKSEIFDDQFSVERPDGSNFTLKIRSTKLEDSAMYFCASNGEASTDTQYFGPGTRLTVL.

The J gene is TRBJ1-1, the V gene TRBV4-2; D is undetermined. CDR3 size: 14 residues. V lost 0 bases to trimming and J lost 10 bases, with 15 bases between them. CDR1 and CDR2 from the germline V gene are LGHNA and YNFKEQ. CDR3 sequence: CASSQDRGRSGAFF. DNA of the CDR3: TGTGCCAGCAGCCAAGATCGTGGCAGGAGTGGAGCTTTCTTT.

J is TRBJ1-2 and V is TRBV7-8; 8 bases align to TRBD1. The germline V gene encodes CDR1 SGHVS and CDR2 FQNEAQ. V was pared by 5 bases and J by 2 bases, with 7 bases of the junction left unmatched. The CDR3 loop spans 15 amino acids. In DNA, the CDR3 is TGTGCCAGCAGCCCGCGGACAGGGAAGAACTATGGCTACACCTTC. Translation: CASSPRTGKNYGYTF.

The chain couples TRBV5-5 to TRBJ1-5; unclear D gene. Germline lookup yields CDR1 SGHKS and CDR2 YYEKEE (reference sequence). Trimming took off 3 bases at V and 0 bases at J, with 10 bases between the two ends. This CDR3 is 15 amino acids long. The CDR3 protein is CASSYDANSNQPQHF. CDR3 coding DNA: TGTGCCAGCAGCTACGACGCAAATAGCAATCAGCCCCAGCATTTT.

This clone showed up just once. CDR3 sequence: CASSAGQRFFSGNTIYF. Here the CDR3 DNA reads TGTGCCAGCAGCGCGGGACAGCGATTCTTCTCTGGAAACACCATATATTTT. The genes are TRBV7-9 and TRBJ1-3; 7 positions agree with TRBD1. The CDR3 contains 17 residues. J was trimmed by 0 bases and V by 5 bases; bases with no gene match: 10. CDR1 and CDR2 from the germline V gene are SEHNR and FQNEAQ (reference sequence). The variable domain in full, completed from reference TRBV7-9 and TRBJ1-3, reads DTGVSQNPRHKITKRGQNVTFRCDPISEHNRLYWYRQTLGQGPEFLTYFQNEAQLEKSRLLSDRFSAERPKGSFSTLEIQRTEQGDSAMYLCASSAGQRFFSGNTIYFGEGSWLTVV.

V and J are TRBV5-1 and TRBJ2-7, with 8 bases lining up with TRBD1. In germline, CDR1 is SGHRS, CDR2 YFSETQ. The CDR3 runs to 14 residues. Trimming removed 3 bases from V and 5 bases from J; junction bases left unmatched: 7. CDR3 region: CASSSEDREHEQYF. The CDR3 nucleotides are TGCGCCAGCAGCTCGGAGGACAGGGAGCACGAGCAGTACTTC.

In its sample, this clone was seen once. The rearrangement joins TRBV5-1 to TRBJ1-1; possible D gene TRBD1, 5 bases. Germline V CDR1 and CDR2: SGHRS, YFSETQ. V dropped 4 bases and J dropped 3 bases, with 10 bases sitting between them. CDR3 length: 13 residues. CDR3 region: CASSKGSDTEAFF. CDR3 nucleotides: TGCGCCAGCAGCAAGGGGTCGGACACTGAAGCTTTCTTT. Full variable domain (missing parts from reference TRBV5-1 and TRBJ1-1): KAGVTQTPRYLIKTRGQQVTLSCSPISGHRSVSWYQQTPGQGLQFLFEYFSETQRNKGNFPGRFSGRQFSNSRSEMNVSTLELGDSALYLCASSKGSDTEAFFGQGTRLTVV.

V and J are TRBV28 and TRBJ1-1; D remains ambiguous. Germline CDR1 is MDHEN and CDR2 is SYDVKM. The CDR3 length is 12 residues. V dropped 8 bases and J dropped 0 bases, with 7 bases sitting between them. DNA for the CDR3: TGTGCCAGCGGACTCATGAACACTGAAGCTTTCTTT. This translates into CASGLMNTEAFF.

CDR3 nucleotides: TGTGCCAGCAGCCCTAGACTAGCGGGGACGGACAATGAGCAGTTCTTC. Its protein product is CASSPRLAGTDNEQFF. V gene TRBV7-3 combines with J gene TRBJ2-1; TRBD2 aligns across 11 bases. Trimming at V came to 5 bases and at J to 5 bases, leaving 8 bases not matched to a gene. The CDR3 has 16 residues. Germline assignment: CDR1 SGHTA and CDR2 FQGTGA.

The chain is built from TRBV9 and TRBJ2-3; perhaps D is TRBD1 or TRBD2 (5 bases each). The V end was cut by 5 bases, the J end by 6 bases, with 13 bases between. The CDR3 has 13 residues. In germline, CDR1 is SGDLS, CDR2 YYNGEE. The CDR3 loop is CASSNQGADTQYF. In DNA form, the CDR3 reads TGTGCCAGCAGTAACCAGGGAGCCGATACGCAGTATTTT.

The chain's CDR3 is CASSLGSGEADTQYF. Here the CDR3 DNA reads TGCGCCAGCAGCTTGGGAAGCGGGGAAGCAGATACGCAGTATTTT. The J gene is TRBJ2-3, the V gene TRBV5-1; 7 positions match TRBD2. CDR1 SGHRS and CDR2 YFSETQ come from the germline V gene. The length of the CDR3 is 15 residues. The junction had 5 bases not matched to a gene; V was cut back by 0 bases and J by 4 bases. The full variable domain, completed using reference TRBV5-1 and TRBJ2-3, is KAGVTQTPRYLIKTRGQQVTLSCSPISGHRSVSWYQQTPGQGLQFLFEYFSETQRNKGNFPGRFSGRQFSNSRSEMNVSTLELGDSALYLCASSLGSGEADTQYFGPGTRLTVL.

The chain has TRBV5-5 and TRBJ2-7; 11 nucleotides agree with TRBD2. Germline trimming cut 3 bases from V and 2 bases from J; bases unmatched to any gene: 4. Germline-derived CDR1 and CDR2 are SGHKS and YYEKEE (reference sequence). CDR3 length: 15 amino acids. The CDR3 is CASSSGTSGAYEQYF. The CDR3 bases are TGTGCCAGCAGCTCTGGGACTAGCGGAGCCTACGAGCAGTACTTC.

CDR3 bases: TGTGCCAGCAGCTTAGGTTTGGGGGTGGAGACCCAGTACTTC. Protein sequence: CASSLGLGVETQYF. This chain joins TRBV11-2 and TRBJ2-5; D may correspond to TRBD1 or TRBD2 (5 bases each). Trimming shortened V by 1 base and J by 5 bases, and 11 bases separated the two germline ends. This CDR3 region has 14 residues. The germline CDR1 and CDR2 sequences are SGHAT and FQNNGV.

This clone was counted a single time. The chain links TRBV29-1 to TRBJ1-1; 7 bases fit TRBD1. This CDR3 is built from 13 residues. Per germline, CDR1 SQVTM and CDR2 ANQGSEA. V lost 7 bases to trimming and J lost 2 bases; unmatched junction nucleotides: 7. DNA for the CDR3: TGCAGCGCCGGGAGGGACAGTAACACTGAAGCTTTCTTT. Protein product: CSAGRDSNTEAFF.

The V call is TRBV5-6, the J call TRBJ1-5; 9 positions match TRBD1. This CDR3 spans 15 amino acids. V dropped 6 bases and J dropped 3; count of bases not matched to a gene: 7. Germline V gene data show CDR1 as SGHDT and CDR2 as YYEEEE. This CDR3 reads CASTRGTGINQPQHF. CDR3 bases: TGTGCCAGCACCAGGGGGACAGGGATCAATCAGCCCCAGCATTTT. Complete variable domain (other parts from reference TRBV5-6 and TRBJ1-5): DAGVTQSPTHLIKTRGQQVTLRCSPKSGHDTVSWYQQALGQGPQFIFQYYEEEERQRGNFPDRFSGHQFPNYSSELNVNALLLGDSALYLCASTRGTGINQPQHFGDGTRLSIL.

This clone appeared a few times. This rearrangement joins TRBV10-3 to TRBJ2-7; 7 bases fit TRBD2. J gave up 3 bases and V 3 bases, and 2 bases lay outside the gene matches. The CDR3 is 13 amino acids. From germline, CDR1 is ENHRY and CDR2 SYGVKD. The CDR3 nucleotides are TGTGCCATCAGTGAAGTAGCGGGCTACGAGCAGTACTTC. Translation gives CAISEVAGYEQYF.

The genes are TRBV10-3 and TRBJ1-2; possible D gene TRBD1, 5 bases. Germline V gene data show CDR1 as ENHRY and CDR2 as SYGVKD. The CDR3 is 14 residues long. The V and J ends lost 0 bases and 5 bases respectively, with 10 bases between them. The CDR3 is CAISESGRVYGYTF. CDR3 nucleotide sequence: TGTGCCATCAGTGAGTCTGGCAGGGTGTATGGCTACACCTTC.

The V gene is TRBV6-5, the J gene TRBJ2-7, with 11 bases aligning to TRBD2. The germline V gene encodes CDR1 MNHEY and CDR2 SVGAGI. CDR3 length: 15 residues. The J segment lost 0 bases and the V segment lost 6 bases, leaving 4 bases of the junction unmatched. This chain's CDR3 is CASRRTSGSSYEQYF. CDR3 sequence (DNA): TGTGCCAGCAGGAGAACTAGCGGGAGCTCCTACGAGCAGTACTTC.

The rearrangement links TRBV19 to TRBJ2-4, with TRBD1 matching over 9 bases. The J segment lost 5 bases and the V segment lost 4 bases, leaving 3 bases of the junction unmatched. CDR3 size: 14 residues. Germline CDR1 LNHDA, CDR2 SQIVND (reference sequence). Here the CDR3 DNA reads TGTGCCAGTAGTAACAGGGGGCGGGAAAACATTCAGTACTTC. Amino acid sequence: CASSNRGRENIQYF. The whole variable domain, remainder taken from reference TRBV19 and TRBJ2-4, is DGGITQSPKYLFRKEGQNVTLSCEQNLNHDAMYWYRQDPGQGLRLIYYSQIVNDFQKGDIAEGYSVSREKKESFPLTVTSAQKNPTAFYLCASSNRGRENIQYFGAGTRLSVL.

The chain carries TRBV6-1 and TRBJ2-4; D may be TRBD2 (6 bases). This CDR3 comprises 14 residues. Trimming stripped 1 base from V and 6 bases from J, with 10 bases between. Germline V gene data show CDR1 as MNHNS and CDR2 as SASEGT. The CDR3 nucleotides read TGTGCCAGCAGTGAAGTTCTGGGGGGAAACATTCAGTACTTC. Translation: CASSEVLGGNIQYF.

The CDR3 loop is CASSSRDNSYEQYF. In DNA, the CDR3 is TGCGCCAGCAGCTCGCGGGACAACTCCTACGAGCAGTACTTC. The chain uses TRBV4-1 and TRBJ2-7; TRBD1 or TRBD2 may be the D gene (6 bases each). The V and J ends lost 5 bases and 0 bases respectively, with 11 bases between them. Germline CDR1 and CDR2: MGHRA and YSYEKL. The CDR3 sequence is 14 residues long.

CDR3 sequence reads: CASSGAQGGNQPQHF. The CDR3 DNA follows: TGTGCCAGCAGTGGAGCACAGGGGGGAAATCAGCCCCAGCATTTT. The chain couples TRBV2 to TRBJ1-5; 8 positions agree with TRBD1. This CDR3 spans 15 amino acids. Germline assignment: CDR1 SNHLY and CDR2 FYNNEI. The V and J ends lost 4 bases and 4 bases, in that order; junction bases with no gene match: 6.

The chain carries TRBV11-2 and TRBJ2-7, with D hard to call. The length of the CDR3 is 14 residues. CDR1 SGHAT and CDR2 FQNNGV come from the germline V gene. V was shortened by 3 bases and J by 3 bases, with 12 bases between the two germline ends. Here the CDR3 reads CASSFLEAGYEQYF. The CDR3 DNA reads as TGTGCCAGCAGCTTCCTAGAGGCAGGCTACGAGCAGTACTTC.

V gene TRBV30 combines with J gene TRBJ2-5, with 13 nucleotides matching TRBD2. J gave up 4 bases and V 4 bases, and 3 bases lay outside the gene matches. The CDR3 contains 14 residues. CDR1 GTSNPN and CDR2 SVGIG come from the germline V gene (reference sequence). The CDR3 region is CAWKGLAGSETQYF. DNA for the CDR3: TGTGCCTGGAAGGGACTAGCGGGATCAGAGACCCAGTACTTC. Based on the CDR3 plus reference TRBV30 and TRBJ2-5, the full variable domain is SQTIHQWPATLVQPVGSPLSLECTVEGTSNPNLYWYRQAAGRGLQLLFYSVGIGQISSEVPQNLSASRPQDRQFILSSKKLLLSDSGFYLCAWKGLAGSETQYFGPGTRLLVL.